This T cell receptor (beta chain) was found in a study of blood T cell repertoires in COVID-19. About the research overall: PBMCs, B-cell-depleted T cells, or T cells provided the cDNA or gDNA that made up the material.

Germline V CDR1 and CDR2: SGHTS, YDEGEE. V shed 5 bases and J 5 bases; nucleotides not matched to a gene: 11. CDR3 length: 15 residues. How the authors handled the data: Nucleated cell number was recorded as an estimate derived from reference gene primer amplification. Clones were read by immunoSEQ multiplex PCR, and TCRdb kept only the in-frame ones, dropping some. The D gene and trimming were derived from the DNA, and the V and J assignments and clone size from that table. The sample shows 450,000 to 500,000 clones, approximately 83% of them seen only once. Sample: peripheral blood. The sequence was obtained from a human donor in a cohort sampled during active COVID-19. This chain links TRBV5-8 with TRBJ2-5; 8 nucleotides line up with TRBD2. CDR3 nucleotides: TGTGCCAGCAGGACTAGGAGACTAGCGCGGGAGACCCAGTACTTC. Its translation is CASRTRRLARETQYF. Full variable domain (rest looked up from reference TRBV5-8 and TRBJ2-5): EAGVTQSPTHLIKTRGQQATLRCSPISGHTSVYWYQQALGLGLQFLLWYDEGEERNRGNFPPRFSGRQFPNYSSELNVNALELEDSALYLCASRTRRLARETQYFGPGTRLLVL.